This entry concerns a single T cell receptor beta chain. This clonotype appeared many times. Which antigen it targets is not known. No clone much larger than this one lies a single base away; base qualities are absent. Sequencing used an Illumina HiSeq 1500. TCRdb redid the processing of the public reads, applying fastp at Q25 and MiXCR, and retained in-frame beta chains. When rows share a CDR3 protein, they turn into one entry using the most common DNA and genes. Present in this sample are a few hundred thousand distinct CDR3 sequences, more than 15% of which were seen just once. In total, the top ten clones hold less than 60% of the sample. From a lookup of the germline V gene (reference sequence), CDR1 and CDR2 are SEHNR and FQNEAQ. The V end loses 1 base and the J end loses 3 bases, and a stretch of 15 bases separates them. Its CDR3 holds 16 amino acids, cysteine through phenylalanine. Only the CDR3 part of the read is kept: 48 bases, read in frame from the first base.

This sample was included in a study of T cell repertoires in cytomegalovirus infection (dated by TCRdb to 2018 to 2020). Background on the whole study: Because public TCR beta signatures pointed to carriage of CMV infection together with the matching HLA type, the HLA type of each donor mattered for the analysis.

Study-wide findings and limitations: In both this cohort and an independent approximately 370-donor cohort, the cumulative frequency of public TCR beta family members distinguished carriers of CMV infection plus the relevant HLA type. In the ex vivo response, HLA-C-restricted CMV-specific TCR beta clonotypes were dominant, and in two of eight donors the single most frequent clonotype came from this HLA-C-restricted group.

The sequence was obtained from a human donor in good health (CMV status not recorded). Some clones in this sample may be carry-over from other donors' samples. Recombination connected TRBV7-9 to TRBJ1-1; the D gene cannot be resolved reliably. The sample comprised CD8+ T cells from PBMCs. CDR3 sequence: CASSLEAARGDTEAFF. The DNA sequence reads TGTGCCAGCAGCTTAGAGGCAGCCCGTGGGGACACTGAAGCTTTCTTT.